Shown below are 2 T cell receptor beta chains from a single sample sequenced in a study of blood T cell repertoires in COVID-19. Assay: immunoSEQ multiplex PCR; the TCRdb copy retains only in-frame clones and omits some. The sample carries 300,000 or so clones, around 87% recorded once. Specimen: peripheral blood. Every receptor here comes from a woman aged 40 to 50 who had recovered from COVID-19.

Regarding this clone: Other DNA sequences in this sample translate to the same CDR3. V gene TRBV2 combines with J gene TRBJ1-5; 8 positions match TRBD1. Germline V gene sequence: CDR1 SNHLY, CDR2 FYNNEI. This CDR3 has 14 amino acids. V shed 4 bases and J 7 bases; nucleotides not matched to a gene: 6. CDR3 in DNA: TGTGCCAGCAGTGGCCAGGGGGCGGGCCAGCCCCAGCATTTT. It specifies CASSGQGAGQPQHF. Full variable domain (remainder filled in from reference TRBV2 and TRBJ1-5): EPEVTQTPSHQVTQMGQEVILRCVPISNHLYFYWYRQILGQKVEFLVSFYNNEISEKSEIFDDQFSVERPDGSNFTLKIRSTKLEDSAMYFCASSGQGAGQPQHFGDGTRLSIL.

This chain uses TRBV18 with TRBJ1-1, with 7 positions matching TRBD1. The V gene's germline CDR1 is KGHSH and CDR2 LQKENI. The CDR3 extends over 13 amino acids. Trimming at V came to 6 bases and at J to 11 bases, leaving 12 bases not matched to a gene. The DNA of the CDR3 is TGTGCCAGCTCCCAGGGGGTCGACGAGTCCGCTTTCTTT. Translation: CASSQGVDESAFF.